The 6 T cell receptor beta chains below all came from one sample that was sequenced in a study of regulatory T cells in long-lasting Graves disease. The time point denotes: newly diagnosed GD, antithyroid drugs for less than 3 months. Construction of the TCR library relied on RNA isolated from PBMCs. Both iRepertoire HTBI primers and Arm-PCR of CDR3 regions were used to build the TCR beta libraries. TCRdb analysed the multiplex PCR reads with MiXCR anew, one entry per CDR3 protein. The table includes 450,000 to 650,000 distinct CDR3 sequences, around 15% detected once. These data were likewise used in another study, on T cells in Graves' hyperthyroidism and ophthalmopathy.

The sequenced sample was peripheral blood mononuclear cells (PBMCs), obtained at new diagnosis, from a patient treated with antithyroid drugs. The receptors derive from a woman between 40 and 65 years old with Graves disease.

In its sample, this clonotype was seen a few times. V gene TRBV19 combines with J gene TRBJ1-1, with 9 nucleotides matching TRBD1. The CDR3 is 13 residues long. J lost 6 bases, V lost 5 bases, and 4 bases had no gene match. Germline V CDR1 and CDR2: LNHDA, SQIVND (reference sequence). For the CDR3, the DNA is TGTGCCAGTAGTCCACGACAGGGGGCTGAAGCTTTCTTT. This gives the protein CASSPRQGAEAFF.

This clonotype was observed at least ten times. This sequence joins TRBV10-3 and TRBJ2-1, with D perhaps matching TRBD1 or TRBD2 (5 bases each). From germline, CDR1 is ENHRY and CDR2 SYGVKD. CDR3 length: 15 residues. The V end lost 2 bases, the J end lost 8 bases, and 16 bases lay between the germline ends. CDR3 in DNA: TGTGCCATCAGTGAGAGGGACGGTGTAGGAGATGAGCAGTTCTTC. It encodes CAISERDGVGDEQFF.

This clonotype came up many times. This sequence joins TRBV6-1 and TRBJ2-3, with D perhaps being TRBD1 or TRBD2 (6 bases each). The J call is in doubt because the DNA end fits TRBJ2-5 better. Germline CDR1 and CDR2: MNHNS and SASEGT. The CDR3 extends over 13 amino acids. The CDR3 sequence is CASRGGMGATQYF. CDR3 coding DNA: TGTGCCAGCAGGGGGGGCATGGGGGCGACCCAGTACTTC.

This clonotype came up many times. The chain is built from TRBV5-1 and TRBJ2-7; the match to TRBD2 covers 11 bases. The CDR3 totals 15 residues. CDR1 and CDR2 (germline): SGHRS, YFSETQ. Trimming took 3 bases from V and 2 from J; bases not matched to a gene: 4. The CDR3: CASSYSSGGTYEQYF. CDR3 in DNA: TGCGCCAGCAGCTACTCTAGCGGGGGGACCTACGAGCAGTACTTC.

This clonotype showed up many times. The chain is built from TRBV5-8 and TRBJ1-6; D unresolved. Deletions cut 4 bases from V and 10 bases from J, with 15 bases between. Germline-derived CDR1 and CDR2 are SGHTS and YDEGEE. The CDR3 contains 14 residues. The CDR3 loop is CASSKPSEESPLHF. The CDR3 coding sequence is TGTGCCAGCAGCAAACCCAGCGAGGAATCACCCCTCCACTTT. Full variable domain (outside the CDR3, taken from reference TRBV5-8 and TRBJ1-6): EAGVTQSPTHLIKTRGQQATLRCSPISGHTSVYWYQQALGLGLQFLLWYDEGEERNRGNFPPRFSGRQFPNYSSELNVNALELEDSALYLCASSKPSEESPLHFGNGTRLTVT.

The table lists this clonotype with many counts. The CDR3 bases are TGCGCCAGCAGCTTGGCTCTAGCGGAAACAGATACGCAGTATTTT. This codes for CASSLALAETDTQYF. The chain couples TRBV5-1 to TRBJ2-3; 7 nucleotides line up with TRBD2. The CDR3 is 15 amino acids. CDR1 and CDR2 (germline): SGHRS, YFSETQ. V lost 0 bases to trimming and J lost 3 bases; unmatched junction nucleotides: 4.